These T cell receptor beta chains were read from a single sample in a study of CXCR3-negative and CXCR3-positive naive CD8 T cells. TCRdb re-analyzed the 5' RACE reads; it lists each CDR3 protein once, without DNA. This table lists some 56,000 distinct CDR3 sequences. Sequenced: memory CD8+ T cells from blood. The receptors were gathered from a human donor in good health. Some clones in this sample may be carry-over from other donors' samples. Both conserved end residues are part of each CDR3. Fields, in order: V gene, CDR3 length, J gene, CDR3 protein.

>TRBV20-1|14|TRBJ2-7
CSAQTGTSDYEQYF
>TRBV7-3|17|TRBJ1-2
CASSLTGPGTGEYGYTF
>TRBV11-2|15|TRBJ2-1
CASSLDFSGINEQFF
>TRBV4-3|15|TRBJ2-1
CASSQVPSGRNEQFF
>TRBV2|16|TRBJ1-2
CASRDYDFSPMYGYTF
>TRBV12-3/TRBV12-4|13|TRBJ2-5
CASSQLAGETQYF
>TRBV6-1|18|TRBJ1-1
CASSEIIWLENMNTEAFF
>TRBV24-1|13|TRBJ2-5
CATSDRTQETQYF
>TRBV12-3/TRBV12-4|13|TRBJ2-4
CASSLGWGNIQYF
>TRBV4-3|14|TRBJ1-2
CASSQDRGPYGYTF
>TRBV19|14|TRBJ2-1
CASSSPGDTNEQFF
>TRBV7-9|17|TRBJ2-1
CASSRPYRAGVGDEQFF
>TRBV29-1|13|TRBJ2-2
CSVAVLATGELFF
>TRBV7-3|14|TRBJ2-5
CASSLMAGRETQYF
>TRBV4-3|17|TRBJ2-2
CASSHGQGISNTGELFF
>TRBV7-9|15|TRBJ2-1
CASSFGSGRHNEQFF
>TRBV19|15|TRBJ2-7
CASSIRKGSSYEQYF
>TRBV28|13|TRBJ1-4
CASSFLGYPKLFF
>TRBV29-1|15|TRBJ1-1
CSVLETGLYGTEAFF
>TRBV4-1|13|TRBJ2-7
CASSQVGDYEQYF
>TRBV6-2/TRBV6-3|16|TRBJ2-7
CASSSPIAGDPYEQYF
>TRBV29-1|14|TRBJ2-3
CSVEDLTGPDTQYF
>TRBV19|15|TRBJ2-2
CASSIVEQNTGELFF
>TRBV11-2|15|TRBJ2-1
CASSSEDGPYNEQFF
>TRBV9|15|TRBJ2-3
CASTTGGAGTDTQYF
>TRBV15|15|TRBJ2-5
CATSRAEQGLETQYF
>TRBV21-1|14|TRBJ2-1
CASSKRGPLRGQFF
>TRBV12-3/TRBV12-4|16|TRBJ2-1
CASSLRGPNPGNEQFF
>TRBV29-1|15|TRBJ2-7
CSVELRQGASYEQYF
>TRBV28|15|TRBJ1-1
CASSLWQGGGTEAFF
>TRBV29-1|12|TRBJ2-7
CSVEAGGWEQYF
>TRBV28|12|TRBJ2-2
CATQGDTGELFF
>TRBV7-2|13|TRBJ2-1
CASKYRDNNEQFF
>TRBV29-1|14|TRBJ2-1
CSVPGAGWGVEQFF
>TRBV7-9|13|TRBJ1-2
CASSPAGGYGYTF
>TRBV12-3/TRBV12-4|15|TRBJ1-2
CASRYGQGQDYGYTF
>TRBV7-8|15|TRBJ2-3
CASSLSRGRTDTQYF
>TRBV15|16|TRBJ2-3
CATSGRLGSTADTQYF
>TRBV7-9|15|TRBJ1-2
CASSSPGQGDYGYTF
>TRBV15|15|TRBJ2-5
CATSRGRQGIETQYF
>TRBV20-1|14|TRBJ2-1
CSARGLAENNEQFF
>TRBV7-2|16|TRBJ2-3
CASSLVVGGPPDTQYF
>TRBV4-1|14|TRBJ2-7
CASSQAGSFYEQYF
>TRBV29-1|13|TRBJ2-7
CSVESAGEGEQYF
>TRBV14|15|TRBJ2-3
CASSQETSGTDTQYF
>TRBV7-7|16|TRBJ2-1
CASSLAALAPYNEQFF
>TRBV12-3/TRBV12-4|12|TRBJ2-2
CAGTGWTGELFF
>TRBV4-2|18|TRBJ2-3
CASSPIKPGTTSTDTQYF
>TRBV7-9|11|TRBJ1-1
CASSLLPEAFF
>TRBV7-8|15|TRBJ1-1
CASSLGGGGGTEAFF
>TRBV20-1|14|TRBJ2-5
CSARDGSEQETQYF